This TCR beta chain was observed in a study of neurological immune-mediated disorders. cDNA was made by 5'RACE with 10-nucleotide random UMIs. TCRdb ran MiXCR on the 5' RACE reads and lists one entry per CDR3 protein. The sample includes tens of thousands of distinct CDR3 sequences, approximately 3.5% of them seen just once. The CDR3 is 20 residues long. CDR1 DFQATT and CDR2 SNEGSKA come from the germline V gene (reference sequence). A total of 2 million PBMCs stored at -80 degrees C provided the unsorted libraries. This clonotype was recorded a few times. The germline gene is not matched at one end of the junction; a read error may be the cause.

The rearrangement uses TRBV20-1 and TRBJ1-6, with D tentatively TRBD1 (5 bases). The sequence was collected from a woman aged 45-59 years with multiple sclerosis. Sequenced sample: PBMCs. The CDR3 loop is CSATYYRYQGGDADNSTLNF. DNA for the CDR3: TGCAGTGCTACCTACTACAGGTACCAAGGAGGGGACGCGGATAATTCAACCCTCAACTTT.